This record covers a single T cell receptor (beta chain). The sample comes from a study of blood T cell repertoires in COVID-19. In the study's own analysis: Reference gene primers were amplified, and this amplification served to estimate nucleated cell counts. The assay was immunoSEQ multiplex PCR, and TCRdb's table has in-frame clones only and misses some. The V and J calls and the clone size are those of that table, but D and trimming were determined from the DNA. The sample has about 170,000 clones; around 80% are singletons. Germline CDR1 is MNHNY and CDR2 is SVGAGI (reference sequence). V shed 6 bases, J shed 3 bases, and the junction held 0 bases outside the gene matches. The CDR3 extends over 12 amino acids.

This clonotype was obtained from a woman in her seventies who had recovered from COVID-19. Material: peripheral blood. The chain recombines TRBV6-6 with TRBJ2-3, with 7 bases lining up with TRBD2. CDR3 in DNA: TGTGCCAGCAGCGGGGGGACAGATACGCAGTATTTT. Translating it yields CASSGGTDTQYF.